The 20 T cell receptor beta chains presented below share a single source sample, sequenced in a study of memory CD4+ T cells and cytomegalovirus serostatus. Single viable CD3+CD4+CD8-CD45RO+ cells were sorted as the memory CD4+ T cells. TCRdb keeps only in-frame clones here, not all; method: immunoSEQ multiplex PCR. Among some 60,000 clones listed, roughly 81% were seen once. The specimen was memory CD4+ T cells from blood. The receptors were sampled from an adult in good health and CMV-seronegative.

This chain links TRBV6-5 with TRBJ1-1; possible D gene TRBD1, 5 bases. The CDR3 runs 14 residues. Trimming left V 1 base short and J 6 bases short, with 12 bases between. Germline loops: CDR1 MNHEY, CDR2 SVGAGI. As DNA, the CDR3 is TGTGCCAGCAGTTACTATGGGGGAGGCGCTGAAGCTTTCTTT. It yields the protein CASSYYGGGAEAFF.

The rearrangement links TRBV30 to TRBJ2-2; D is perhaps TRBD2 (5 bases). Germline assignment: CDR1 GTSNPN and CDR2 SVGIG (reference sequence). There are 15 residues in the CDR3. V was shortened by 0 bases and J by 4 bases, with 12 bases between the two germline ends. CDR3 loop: CAWSVRGVVTGELFF. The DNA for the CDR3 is TGTGCCTGGAGTGTACGGGGAGTAGTCACCGGGGAGCTGTTTTTT.

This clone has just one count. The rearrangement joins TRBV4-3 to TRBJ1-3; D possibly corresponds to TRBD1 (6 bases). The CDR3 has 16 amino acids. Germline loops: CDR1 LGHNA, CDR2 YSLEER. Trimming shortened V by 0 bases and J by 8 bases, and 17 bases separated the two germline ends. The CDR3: CASSQEGNRALDTIYF. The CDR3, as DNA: TGCGCCAGCAGCCAAGAGGGGAACAGGGCCCTCGACACCATATATTTT.

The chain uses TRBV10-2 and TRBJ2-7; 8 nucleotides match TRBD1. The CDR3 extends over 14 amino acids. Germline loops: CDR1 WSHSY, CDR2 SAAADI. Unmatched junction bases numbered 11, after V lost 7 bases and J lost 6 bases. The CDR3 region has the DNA TGCGCCAGCAACCCGACAGGGGTATTTTCCGAGCAGTACTTC. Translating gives CASNPTGVFSEQYF.

Written as DNA, the CDR3 is TGTGCCAGCAGCTCCGACGGACCGTATTCCTATGGCTACACCTTC. Its protein product is CASSSDGPYSYGYTF. The chain carries TRBV5-4 and TRBJ1-2; D ambiguous. Germline V CDR1 and CDR2: SGHNT, YYREEE (reference sequence). The CDR3 sequence is 15 residues long. The V end was cut by 3 bases, the J end by 4 bases, with 16 bases between.

The CDR3 DNA is TGCGCCAGCTATGATGCCAACTTGGGGGCCAACGTCCTGACTTTC. As protein: CASYDANLGANVLTF. This sequence joins TRBV5-1 and TRBJ2-6; D not resolved. V was clipped by 7 bases and J by 4 bases, with 15 bases between them. Germline V gene lookup returns CDR1 SGHRS and CDR2 YFSETQ. The CDR3 spans 15 residues.

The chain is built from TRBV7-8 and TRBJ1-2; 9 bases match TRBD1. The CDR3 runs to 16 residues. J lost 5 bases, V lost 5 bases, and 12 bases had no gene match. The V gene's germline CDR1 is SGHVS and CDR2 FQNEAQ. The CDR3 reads CASSAGGTGNGYGYTF. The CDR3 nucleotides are TGTGCCAGCAGCGCAGGGGGGACAGGGAATGGGTATGGCTACACCTTC.

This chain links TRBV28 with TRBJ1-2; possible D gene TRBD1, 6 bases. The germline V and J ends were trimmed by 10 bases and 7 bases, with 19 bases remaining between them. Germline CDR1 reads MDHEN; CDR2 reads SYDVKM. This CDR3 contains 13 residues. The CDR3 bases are TGTGCCACCCTTGGGGGCAAGGAGGGTGGCTACACCTTC. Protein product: CATLGGKEGGYTF.

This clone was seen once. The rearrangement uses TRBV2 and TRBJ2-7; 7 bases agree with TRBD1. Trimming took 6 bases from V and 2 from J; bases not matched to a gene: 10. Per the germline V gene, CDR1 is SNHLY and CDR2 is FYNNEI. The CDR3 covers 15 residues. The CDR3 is CASRAVDRVAYEQYF. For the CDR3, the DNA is TGTGCCAGCAGGGCCGTCGACAGGGTCGCCTACGAGCAGTACTTC.

CDR3 DNA: TGTGCCAGCAGTTACTCGAGATTAACTGAAGCTTTCTTT. Its translation: CASSYSRLTEAFF. This rearrangement joins TRBV6-5 to TRBJ1-1; D unclear. The CDR3 has 13 residues. The germline V and J ends were trimmed by 0 bases and 5 bases, with 7 bases remaining between them. The germline V gene has CDR1 MNHEY and CDR2 SVGAGI.

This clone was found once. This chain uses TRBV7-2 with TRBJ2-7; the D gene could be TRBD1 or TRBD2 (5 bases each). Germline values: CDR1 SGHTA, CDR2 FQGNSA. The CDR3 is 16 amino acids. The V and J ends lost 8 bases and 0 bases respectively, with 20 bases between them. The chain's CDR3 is CASRPRPGTASYEQYF. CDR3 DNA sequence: TGTGCCAGCCGACCCCGACCGGGGACCGCCTCCTACGAGCAGTACTTC.

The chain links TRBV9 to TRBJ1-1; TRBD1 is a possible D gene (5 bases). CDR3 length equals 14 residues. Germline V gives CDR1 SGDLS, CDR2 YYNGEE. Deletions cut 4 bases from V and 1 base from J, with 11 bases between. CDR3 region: CASSLGGRNTEAFF. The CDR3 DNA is TGTGCCAGCAGCCTGGGGGGAAGGAACACTGAAGCTTTCTTT.

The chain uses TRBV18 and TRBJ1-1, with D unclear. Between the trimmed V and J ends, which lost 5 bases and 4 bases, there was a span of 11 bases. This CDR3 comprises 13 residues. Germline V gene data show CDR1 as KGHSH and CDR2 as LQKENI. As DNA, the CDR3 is TGTGCCAGCTCAAAGGACCCGGGCACTGAAGCTTTCTTT. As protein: CASSKDPGTEAFF.

The CDR3 reads CASSPPGGEKLFF. CDR3 in DNA: TGTGCCAGCAGTCCACCTGGGGGTGAAAAACTGTTTTTT. This chain links TRBV6-5 with TRBJ1-4; possible D gene TRBD1, 5 bases. The CDR3 consists of 13 residues. Trimming took 5 bases from V and 7 from J, leaving 11 bases between them. The germline V gene has CDR1 MNHEY and CDR2 SVGAGI.

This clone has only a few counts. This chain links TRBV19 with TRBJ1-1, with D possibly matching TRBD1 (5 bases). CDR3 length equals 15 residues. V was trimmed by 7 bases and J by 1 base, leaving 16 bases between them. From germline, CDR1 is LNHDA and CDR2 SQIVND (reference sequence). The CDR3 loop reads CASTRGGARNTEAFF. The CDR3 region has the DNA TGTGCCAGTACCCGTGGGGGAGCACGGAACACTGAAGCTTTCTTT.

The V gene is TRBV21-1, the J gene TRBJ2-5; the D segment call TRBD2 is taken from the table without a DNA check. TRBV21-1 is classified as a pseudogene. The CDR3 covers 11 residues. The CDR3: CASSKPRRQYF. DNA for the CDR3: TGTGCCAGCAGCAAACCCCGGAGACAGTACTTC.

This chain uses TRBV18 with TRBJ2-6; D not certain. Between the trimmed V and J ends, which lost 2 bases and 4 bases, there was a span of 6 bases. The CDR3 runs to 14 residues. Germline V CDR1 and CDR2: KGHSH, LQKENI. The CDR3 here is CASSPAGGANVLTF. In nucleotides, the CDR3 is TGTGCCAGCTCACCAGCCGGAGGGGCCAACGTCCTGACTTTC.

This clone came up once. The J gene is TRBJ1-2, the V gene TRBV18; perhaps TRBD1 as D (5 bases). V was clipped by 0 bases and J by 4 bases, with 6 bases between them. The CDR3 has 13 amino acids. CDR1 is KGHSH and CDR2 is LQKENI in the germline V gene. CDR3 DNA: TGTGCCAGCTCACCACCGGGGGGCTATGGCTACACCTTC. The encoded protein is CASSPPGGYGYTF. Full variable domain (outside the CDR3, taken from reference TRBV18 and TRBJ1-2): NAGVMQNPRHLVRRRGQEARLRCSPMKGHSHVYWYRQLPEEGLKFMVYLQKENIIDESGMPKERFSAEFPKEGPSILRIQQVVRGDSAAYFCASSPPGGYGYTFGSGTRLTVV.

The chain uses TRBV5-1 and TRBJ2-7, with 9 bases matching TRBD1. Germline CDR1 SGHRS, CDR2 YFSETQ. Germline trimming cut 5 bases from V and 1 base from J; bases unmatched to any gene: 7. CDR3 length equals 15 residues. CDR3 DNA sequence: TGCGCCAGCAGTATATCCGGGACAGGGTCCTACGAGCAGTACTTC. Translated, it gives CASSISGTGSYEQYF.

CDR3 in DNA: TGCGCCAGCAGCCTATCACCCTTCAGTAATGAGCAGTTCTTC. Residues: CASSLSPFSNEQFF. The chain recombines TRBV4-3 with TRBJ2-1; D unresolved. V was shortened by 4 bases and J by 7 bases, with 14 bases between the two germline ends. CDR1 is LGHNA and CDR2 is YSLEER in the germline V gene. The CDR3 covers 14 residues.